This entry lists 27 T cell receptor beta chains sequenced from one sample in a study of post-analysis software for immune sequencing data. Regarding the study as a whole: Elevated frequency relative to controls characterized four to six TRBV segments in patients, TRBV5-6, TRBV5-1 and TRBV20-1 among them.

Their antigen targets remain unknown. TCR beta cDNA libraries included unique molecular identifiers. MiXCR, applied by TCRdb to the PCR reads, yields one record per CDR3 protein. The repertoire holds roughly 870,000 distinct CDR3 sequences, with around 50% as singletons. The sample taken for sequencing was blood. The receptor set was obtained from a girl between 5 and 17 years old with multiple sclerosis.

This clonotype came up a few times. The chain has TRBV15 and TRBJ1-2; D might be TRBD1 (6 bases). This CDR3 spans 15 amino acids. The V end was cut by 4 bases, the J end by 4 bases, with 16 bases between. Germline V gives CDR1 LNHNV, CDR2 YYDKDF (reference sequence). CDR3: CATSTGTPEGYGYTF. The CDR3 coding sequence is TGTGCCACCAGCACCGGGACACCGGAGGGCTATGGCTACACCTTC.

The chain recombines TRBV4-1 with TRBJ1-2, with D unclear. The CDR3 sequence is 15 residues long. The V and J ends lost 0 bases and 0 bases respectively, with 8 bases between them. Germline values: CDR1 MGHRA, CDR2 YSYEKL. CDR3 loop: CASSQDSEANYGYTF. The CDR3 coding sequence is TGCGCCAGCAGCCAAGATTCAGAGGCTAACTATGGCTACACCTTC.

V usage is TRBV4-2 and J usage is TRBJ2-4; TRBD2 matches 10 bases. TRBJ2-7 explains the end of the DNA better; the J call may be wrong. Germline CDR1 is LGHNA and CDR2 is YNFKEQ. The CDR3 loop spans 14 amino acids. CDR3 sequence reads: CASTTTSGDNEQYF. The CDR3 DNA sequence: TGTGCCAGCACCACTACTAGCGGGGATAACGAGCAGTACTTC.

The CDR3 nucleotides are TGCAGTGCTAGAATGGGGGGAGAAAACGAGCAGTACTTC. It specifies CSARMGGENEQYF. V usage is TRBV20-1 and J usage is TRBJ2-4; TRBD2 is a possible D gene (6 bases). Gene TRBJ2-7 matches the end of the DNA better, so the J call may be wrong. The CDR3 is 13 residues long. Germline CDR1 and CDR2: DFQATT and SNEGSKA (reference sequence).

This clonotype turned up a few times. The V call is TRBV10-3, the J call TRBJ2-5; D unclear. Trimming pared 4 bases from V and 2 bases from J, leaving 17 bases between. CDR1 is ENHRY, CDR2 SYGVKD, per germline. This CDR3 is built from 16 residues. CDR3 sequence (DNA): TGTGCCATCAGTGTTCGGAAGACGCCTCCTCAAGAGACCCAGTACTTC. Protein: CAISVRKTPPQETQYF.

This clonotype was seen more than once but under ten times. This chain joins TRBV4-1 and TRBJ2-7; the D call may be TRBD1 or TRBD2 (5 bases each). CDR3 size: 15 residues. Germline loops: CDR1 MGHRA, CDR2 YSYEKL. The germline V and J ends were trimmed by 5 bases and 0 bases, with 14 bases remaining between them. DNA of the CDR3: TGCGCCAGCAGCTACCAGGGAGCCAACTCCTACGAGCAGTACTTC. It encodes CASSYQGANSYEQYF.

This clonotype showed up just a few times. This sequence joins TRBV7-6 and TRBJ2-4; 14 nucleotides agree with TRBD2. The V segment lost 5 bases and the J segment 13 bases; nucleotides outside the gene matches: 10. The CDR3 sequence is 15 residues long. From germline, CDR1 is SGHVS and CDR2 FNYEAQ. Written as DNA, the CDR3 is TGTGCCAGCAGCCCGGGACTAGCGGGAGCCGAGGAGCAGTACTTC. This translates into CASSPGLAGAEEQYF.

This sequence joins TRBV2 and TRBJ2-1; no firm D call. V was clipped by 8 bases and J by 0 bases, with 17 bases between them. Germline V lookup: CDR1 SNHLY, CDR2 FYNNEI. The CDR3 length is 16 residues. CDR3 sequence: CASSPQALSSYNEQFF. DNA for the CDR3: TGTGCCAGCTCCCCCCAAGCATTGAGCTCCTACAATGAGCAGTTCTTC.

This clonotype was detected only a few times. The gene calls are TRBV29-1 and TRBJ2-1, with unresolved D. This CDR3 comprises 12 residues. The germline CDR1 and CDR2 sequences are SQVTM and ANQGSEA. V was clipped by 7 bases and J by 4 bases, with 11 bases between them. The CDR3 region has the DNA TGCAGCGGGCGGCAGGAATACAATGAGCAGTTCTTC. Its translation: CSGRQEYNEQFF.

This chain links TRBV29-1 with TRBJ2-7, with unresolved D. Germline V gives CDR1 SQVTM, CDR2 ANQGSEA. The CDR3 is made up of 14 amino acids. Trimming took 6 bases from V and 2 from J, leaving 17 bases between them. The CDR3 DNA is TGCAGCGTATACCCGGTGGCCTCCACCTACGAGCAGTACTTC. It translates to CSVYPVASTYEQYF.

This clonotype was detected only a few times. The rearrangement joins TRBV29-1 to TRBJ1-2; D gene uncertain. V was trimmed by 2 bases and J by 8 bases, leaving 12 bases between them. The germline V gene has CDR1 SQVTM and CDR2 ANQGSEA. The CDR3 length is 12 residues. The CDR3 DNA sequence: TGCAGCGTTGAAATGCCCGGGGTGGGCTACACCTTC. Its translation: CSVEMPGVGYTF.

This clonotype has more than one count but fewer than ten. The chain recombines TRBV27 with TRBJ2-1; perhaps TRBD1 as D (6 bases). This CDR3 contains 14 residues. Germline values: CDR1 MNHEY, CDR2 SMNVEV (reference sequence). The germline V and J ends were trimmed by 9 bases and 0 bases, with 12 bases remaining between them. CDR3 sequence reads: CASRLQGSYNEQFF. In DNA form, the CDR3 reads TGTGCCAGTCGTTTACAGGGCTCCTACAATGAGCAGTTCTTC.

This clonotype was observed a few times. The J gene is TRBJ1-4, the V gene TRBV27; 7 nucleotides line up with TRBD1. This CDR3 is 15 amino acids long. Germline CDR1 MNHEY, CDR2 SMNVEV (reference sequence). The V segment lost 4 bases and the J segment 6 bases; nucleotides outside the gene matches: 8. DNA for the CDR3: TGTGCCAGCAGTTCCGAGACAGGGAGGGATGAAAAACTGTTTTTT. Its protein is CASSSETGRDEKLFF.

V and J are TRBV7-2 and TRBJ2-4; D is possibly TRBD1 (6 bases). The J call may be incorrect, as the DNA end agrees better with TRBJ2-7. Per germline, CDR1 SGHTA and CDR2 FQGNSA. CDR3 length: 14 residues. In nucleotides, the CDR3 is TGTGCCAGCAGACAGGGATACCGTGGGTACGAGCAGTACTTC. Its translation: CASRQGYRGYEQYF.

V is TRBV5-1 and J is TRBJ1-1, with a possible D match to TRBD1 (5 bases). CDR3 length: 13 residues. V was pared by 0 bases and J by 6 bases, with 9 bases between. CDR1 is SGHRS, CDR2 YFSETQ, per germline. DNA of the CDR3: TGCGCCAGCAGCTTGGGGACACCGCCTGAAGCTTTCTTT. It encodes CASSLGTPPEAFF.

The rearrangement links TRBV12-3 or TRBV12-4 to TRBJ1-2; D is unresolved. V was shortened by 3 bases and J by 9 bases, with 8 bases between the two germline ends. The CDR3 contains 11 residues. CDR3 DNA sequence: TGTGCCAGCAGTTTCCGCAGGAGCTACACCTTC. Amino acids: CASSFRRSYTF.

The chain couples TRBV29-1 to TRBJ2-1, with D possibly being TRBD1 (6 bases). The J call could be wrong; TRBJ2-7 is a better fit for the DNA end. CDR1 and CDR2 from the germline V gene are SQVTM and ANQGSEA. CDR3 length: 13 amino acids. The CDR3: CSGQKDSYNEQYF. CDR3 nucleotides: TGCAGTGGACAGAAAGACTCCTACAATGAGCAGTACTTC.

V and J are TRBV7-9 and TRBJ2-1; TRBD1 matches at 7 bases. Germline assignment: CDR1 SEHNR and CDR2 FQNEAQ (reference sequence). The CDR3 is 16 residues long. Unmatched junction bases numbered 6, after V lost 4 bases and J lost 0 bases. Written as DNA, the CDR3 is TGTGCCAGCAGCTACCGGGACAGCAGCTCCTACAATGAGCAGTTCTTC. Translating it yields CASSYRDSSSYNEQFF.

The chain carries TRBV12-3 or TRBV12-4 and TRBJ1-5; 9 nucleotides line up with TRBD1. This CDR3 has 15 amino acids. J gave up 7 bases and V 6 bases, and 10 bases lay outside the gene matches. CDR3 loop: CASSPYTGGGQPQHF. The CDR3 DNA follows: TGTGCCAGCAGCCCCTATACAGGGGGCGGACAGCCCCAGCATTTT.

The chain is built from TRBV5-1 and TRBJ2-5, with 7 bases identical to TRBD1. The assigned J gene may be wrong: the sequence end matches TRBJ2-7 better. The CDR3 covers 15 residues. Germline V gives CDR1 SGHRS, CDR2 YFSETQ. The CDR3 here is CASSPGDSSSYEQYF. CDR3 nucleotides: TGCGCCAGCAGCCCCGGGGACAGTTCCTCCTACGAGCAGTACTTC.

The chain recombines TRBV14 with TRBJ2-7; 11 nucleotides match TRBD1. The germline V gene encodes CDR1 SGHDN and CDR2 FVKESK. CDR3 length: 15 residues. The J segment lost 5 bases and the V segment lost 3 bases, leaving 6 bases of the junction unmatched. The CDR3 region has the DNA TGTGCCAGCAGCCATAAGGGACAGGGGGGACACGAGCAGTACTTC. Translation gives CASSHKGQGGHEQYF.

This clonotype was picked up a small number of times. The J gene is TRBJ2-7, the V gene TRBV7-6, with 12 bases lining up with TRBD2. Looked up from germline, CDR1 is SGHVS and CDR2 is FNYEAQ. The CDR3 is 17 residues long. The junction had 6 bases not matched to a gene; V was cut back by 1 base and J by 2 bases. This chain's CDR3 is CASSLETSGSLPYEQYF. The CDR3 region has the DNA TGTGCCAGCAGCTTAGAGACTAGCGGGAGTTTGCCCTACGAGCAGTACTTC. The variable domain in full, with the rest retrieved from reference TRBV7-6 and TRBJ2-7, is GAGVSQSPRYKVTKRGQDVALRCDPISGHVSLYWYRQALGQGPEFLTYFNYEAQQDKSGLPNDRFSAERPEGSISTLTIQRTEQRDSAMYRCASSLETSGSLPYEQYFGPGTRLTVT.

The chain's CDR3 is CASSVPRAGGPVNEQFF. The CDR3 region has the DNA TGTGCCAGCAGCGTACCCAGAGCGGGAGGGCCGGTTAATGAGCAGTTCTTC. The chain has TRBV9 and TRBJ2-1; 10 positions agree with TRBD2. The CDR3 has 17 residues. CDR1 is SGDLS, CDR2 YYNGEE, per germline. V dropped 1 base and J dropped 7; count of bases not matched to a gene: 11.

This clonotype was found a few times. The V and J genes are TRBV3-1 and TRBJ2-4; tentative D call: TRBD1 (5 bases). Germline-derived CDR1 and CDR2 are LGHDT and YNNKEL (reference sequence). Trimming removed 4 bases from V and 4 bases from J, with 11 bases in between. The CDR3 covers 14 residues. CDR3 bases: TGTGCCAGCAGCCCCCCACGACAGAAAAACATTCAGTACTTC. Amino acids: CASSPPRQKNIQYF.

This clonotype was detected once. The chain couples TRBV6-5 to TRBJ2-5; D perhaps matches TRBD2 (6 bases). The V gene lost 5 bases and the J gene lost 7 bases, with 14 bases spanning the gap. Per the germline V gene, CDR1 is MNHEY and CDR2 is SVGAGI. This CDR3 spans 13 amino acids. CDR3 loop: CASSGGGAGTQYF. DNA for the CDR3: TGTGCCAGCAGTGGTGGAGGGGCGGGGACCCAGTACTTC.

The CDR3 is CASSLAGTNTGELFF. CDR3 in DNA: TGTGCCAGCAGTCTAGCGGGAACGAACACCGGGGAGCTGTTTTTT. V gene TRBV25-1 combines with J gene TRBJ2-2; TRBD2 matches 9 bases. Germline CDR1 and CDR2: MGHDK and SYGVNS. J gave up 0 bases and V 5 bases, and 1 base lay outside the gene matches. The CDR3 extends over 15 amino acids.

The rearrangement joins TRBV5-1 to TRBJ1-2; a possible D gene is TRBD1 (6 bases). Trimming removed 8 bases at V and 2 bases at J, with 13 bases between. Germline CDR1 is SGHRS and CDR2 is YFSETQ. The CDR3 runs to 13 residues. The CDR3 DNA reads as TGCGCCAGTAACCAGGGGCCCAACTATGGCTACACCTTC. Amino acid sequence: CASNQGPNYGYTF. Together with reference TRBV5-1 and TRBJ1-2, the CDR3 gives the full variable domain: KAGVTQTPRYLIKTRGQQVTLSCSPISGHRSVSWYQQTPGQGLQFLFEYFSETQRNKGNFPGRFSGRQFSNSRSEMNVSTLELGDSALYLCASNQGPNYGYTFGSGTRLTVV.